The present entry profiles one TCR beta chain with its context. The data are from a study of blood T cell repertoires in COVID-19. Study information: T cells, B-cell-depleted T cells, or PBMCs supplied cDNA or gDNA.

The length of the CDR3 is 17 residues. Germline values: CDR1 SNHLY, CDR2 FYNNEI. V lost 6 bases, J lost 3 bases, and 15 bases stayed unmatched. Using immunoSEQ multiplex PCR, the repertoire was profiled, and TCRdb retains in-frame clones only, with some absent. The repertoire holds nearly 200,000 clones, with 89% as singletons. This TCR was sampled from a woman between 18 and 29 years old who had recovered from COVID-19. The V gene is TRBV2, the J gene TRBJ2-7; the match to TRBD1 covers 9 bases. The material sequenced was PBMCs or T cells enriched from blood (not recorded which). DNA for the CDR3: TGTGCCAGCAGCCCCCGGGACAGGGTACTTATAAGCTACGAGCAGTACTTC. Protein sequence: CASSPRDRVLISYEQYF.